Below are 16 T cell receptor beta chains sequenced from a single sample in a study of T-cell memory formation after mild COVID-19 (dated by TCRdb to about 2021). The library relied on 5' RACE. These reads were obtained on an Illumina NovaSeq 6000. TCRdb reran the public reads through fastp at Q25 and MiXCR, keeping productive beta chains. Each entry is one CDR3 protein sequence, shown with its most common DNA and genes. The sample data list about 140,000 distinct CDR3 sequences, and about 19% of these were observed just once. The ten largest make up around 2% of the sample. Sequences were obtained from PBMCs or a T cell subset sorted from them (not recorded which). These receptors came from an adult woman who had mild COVID-19 (a few samples of this study predate the infection). The sample titles of this study are shuffled in the database, so cell type and time point are left out; the donor was told from shared clones.

J is TRBJ2-2 and V is TRBV20-1; 12 bases are a match to TRBD1. J was trimmed by 5 bases and V by 5 bases; bases with no gene match: 6. The CDR3 is made up of 15 amino acids. Germline CDR1 DFQATT, CDR2 SNEGSKA (reference sequence). CDR3 sequence reads: CSAGGQGARTGELFF. The CDR3 DNA follows: TGCAGTGCTGGGGGACAGGGGGCTAGGACCGGGGAGCTGTTTTTT.

In this sample, this clonotype turned up a few times. V usage is TRBV6-7 and J usage is TRBJ1-5, with D perhaps matching TRBD1 (6 bases). TRBV6-7 is marked as an open reading frame, function uncertain. Trimming shortened V by 0 bases and J by 3 bases, and 9 bases separated the two germline ends. The CDR3 has 15 amino acids. In DNA form, the CDR3 reads TGTGCCAGCAGTTACTCTGGACAGCCCAATCAGCCCCAGCATTTT. Its translation is CASSYSGQPNQPQHF.

The chain uses TRBV7-6 and TRBJ2-3, with D perhaps TRBD1 or TRBD2 (6 bases each). This CDR3 has 16 residues. In germline, CDR1 is SGHVS, CDR2 FNYEAQ. V lost 2 bases to trimming and J lost 2 bases, with 14 bases between them. CDR3 protein: CASSLRGDTPTDTQYF. The CDR3 nucleotides read TGTGCCAGCAGCTTAAGGGGGGACACCCCCACAGATACGCAGTATTTT.

This rearrangement joins TRBV7-9 to TRBJ1-1; the match to TRBD1 covers 8 bases. J gave up 7 bases and V 6 bases, and 10 bases lay outside the gene matches. CDR1 is SEHNR and CDR2 is FQNEAQ in the germline V gene (reference sequence). The CDR3 is made up of 14 amino acids. The CDR3 here is CASRRGQGQFEAFF. In nucleotides, the CDR3 is TGTGCCAGCAGGAGAGGACAGGGCCAGTTTGAAGCTTTCTTT. The full variable domain, rest sourced from reference TRBV7-9 and TRBJ1-1, is DTGVSQNPRHKITKRGQNVTFRCDPISEHNRLYWYRQTLGQGPEFLTYFQNEAQLEKSRLLSDRFSAERPKGSFSTLEIQRTEQGDSAMYLCASRRGQGQFEAFFGQGTRLTVV.

The rearrangement joins TRBV6-2 or TRBV6-3 to TRBJ2-1; TRBD2 agrees at 16 bases. The CDR3 loop spans 13 amino acids. The trim removed 8 bases at V and 13 bases at J, leaving 5 bases unmatched. Germline V gene lookup returns CDR1 MNHEY and CDR2 SVGEGT. The CDR3 reads CASGTSGRALQFF. The CDR3 nucleotides are TGTGCCAGCGGGACTAGCGGGAGGGCCCTCCAGTTCTTC.

There are a few counts of this clonotype. The rearrangement links TRBV7-8 to TRBJ2-1; TRBD2 matches at 8 bases. Germline trimming cut 1 base from V and 7 bases from J; bases unmatched to any gene: 6. This CDR3 spans 15 amino acids. Germline loops: CDR1 SGHVS, CDR2 FQNEAQ. This CDR3 reads CASSLVSGGVNEQFF. DNA for the CDR3: TGTGCCAGCAGCTTAGTATCGGGAGGGGTAAATGAGCAGTTCTTC.

J is TRBJ2-7 and V is TRBV27; 7 nucleotides agree with TRBD1. The CDR3 spans 13 residues. The V segment lost 3 bases and the J segment 7 bases; nucleotides outside the gene matches: 6. Germline lookup yields CDR1 MNHEY and CDR2 SMNVEV (reference sequence). The DNA for the CDR3 is TGTGCCAGCAGTTTCCAACAGGGGTATGAGCAGTACTTC. Translating it yields CASSFQQGYEQYF.

This clonotype was counted only a few times. The chain recombines TRBV27 with TRBJ2-1, with D possibly called TRBD1 or TRBD2 (5 bases each). Germline assignment: CDR1 MNHEY and CDR2 SMNVEV (reference sequence). Trimming took off 8 bases at V and 1 base at J, with 12 bases between the two ends. This CDR3 is built from 14 residues. This CDR3 is CASGWDRSYNEQFF. CDR3 nucleotide sequence: TGTGCCAGCGGGTGGGACCGATCCTACAATGAGCAGTTCTTC.

This clonotype was recorded a few times. J is TRBJ2-3 and V is TRBV6-2 or TRBV6-3; D not certain. Germline CDR1 reads MNHEY; CDR2 reads SVGEGT. Trimming took 4 bases from V and 7 from J, leaving 12 bases between them. The CDR3 is made up of 13 amino acids. In DNA, the CDR3 is TGTGCCAGCAGTTCGGCACTTATGAATACGCAGTATTTT. Its protein product is CASSSALMNTQYF.

This clonotype was counted only a few times. V is TRBV4-1 and J is TRBJ2-7; the D gene is possibly TRBD2 (5 bases). Trimming stripped 2 bases from V and 0 bases from J, with 14 bases between. The germline CDR1 and CDR2 sequences are MGHRA and YSYEKL. The CDR3 sequence is 16 residues long. The CDR3 sequence: CASSQTARTASYEQYF. The CDR3 coding sequence is TGCGCCAGCAGCCAAACCGCAAGGACTGCCTCCTACGAGCAGTACTTC.

This clonotype was detected a few times. The V and J genes are TRBV7-2 and TRBJ2-3, with TRBD2 matching over 10 bases. The ends lost 4 bases at V and 8 bases at J; junction bases unmatched: 9. CDR3 size: 15 residues. Looked up from germline, CDR1 is SGHTA and CDR2 is FQGNSA. CDR3 in amino acids: CASSSSSGSVGTQYF. CDR3 coding DNA: TGTGCCAGCAGCTCTTCTAGCGGGAGTGTGGGTACGCAGTATTTT.

The rearrangement joins TRBV12-3 or TRBV12-4 to TRBJ2-7; 7 bases are a match to TRBD2. The CDR3 consists of 14 residues. The ends lost 2 bases at V and 6 bases at J; junction bases unmatched: 7. The CDR3 protein is CASSLTPGTTEQYF. CDR3 nucleotides: TGTGCCAGCAGTTTAACCCCCGGGACTACCGAGCAGTACTTC.

The chain joins TRBV11-2 to TRBJ2-1; no clear D gene. V was trimmed by 1 base and J by 2 bases, leaving 9 bases between them. This CDR3 region has 15 residues. Germline CDR1 SGHAT, CDR2 FQNNGV. DNA for the CDR3: TGTGCCAGCAGCTTAGTTCCCACGCCCTACAATGAGCAGTTCTTC. Amino acid sequence: CASSLVPTPYNEQFF.

This clonotype came up a few times. The chain is built from TRBV7-6 and TRBJ1-1; D not certain. Trimming left V 7 bases short and J 0 bases short, with 21 bases between. The CDR3 is 17 residues long. The V gene's germline CDR1 is SGHVS and CDR2 FNYEAQ. Written as DNA, the CDR3 is TGTGCCAGCACCTCTCCCCTCACGTTGGGGATGAACACTGAAGCTTTCTTT. This translates into CASTSPLTLGMNTEAFF.

The rearrangement links TRBV28 to TRBJ2-7; possible D gene TRBD1, 6 bases. The CDR3 has 15 residues. CDR1 is MDHEN, CDR2 SYDVKM, per germline. V shed 8 bases and J shed 0 bases, with 17 bases lying between them. The CDR3 sequence is CASSWRQVRSYEQYF. As DNA, the CDR3 is TGTGCCAGCTCCTGGCGACAGGTCCGCTCCTACGAGCAGTACTTC.

The rearrangement links TRBV12-3 or TRBV12-4 to TRBJ2-5, with D maybe TRBD1 (5 bases). Trimming left V 10 bases short and J 4 bases short, with 16 bases between. The CDR3 consists of 13 residues. In nucleotides, the CDR3 is TGTGCCACCTCACAGACAGTTCGAGAGACCCAGTACTTC. This sequence encodes CATSQTVRETQYF.